The rows below give T cell receptor beta chains drawn from one sample of a study of a mutant IDH1 vaccine in newly diagnosed glioma. Measured with immunoSEQ multiplex PCR; TCRdb has only the in-frame clones, and not every one. The sample lists about 61,000 clones; 80% were seen once. Antigens of these TCRs are unknown. The sequenced sample was PBMCs, obtained from a glioma patient whose treatment included an IDH1 peptide vaccine. These receptors came from a man between 45 and 60 years old with glioma. Both conserved end residues are part of each CDR3. A D gene is named only where the DNA matches it firmly. Clone size, where shown, is once, few, many, or a class for clones that have expanded.

clone size: NA; D gene: TRBD1; J gene: TRBJ2-2; V gene: TRBV7-8; CDR3 DNA: TGTGCCAGCAGCCTCCGGGACAGCAACACCGGGGAGCTGTTTTTT; CDR3 protein: CASSLRDSNTGELFF
clone size: NA; D gene: TRBD2; J gene: TRBJ2-1; V gene: TRBV19; CDR3 DNA: TGTGCCAGTACCCGCGGGGGGGCCTCCTACAATGAGCAGTTCTTC; CDR3 protein: CASTRGGASYNEQFF
clone size: NA; D gene: NA; J gene: TRBJ1-1; V gene: TRBV25-1; CDR3 DNA: TGTGCCAGCGGTGGGGTTAACACTGAAGCTTTCTTT; CDR3 protein: CASGGVNTEAFF
clone size: NA; D gene: NA; J gene: TRBJ1-1; V gene: TRBV2; CDR3 DNA: TGTGCCAGCGGCCTGGGGGGAAATGCTGAAGCTTTCTTT; CDR3 protein: CASGLGGNAEAFF
clone size: NA; D gene: NA; J gene: TRBJ2-2; V gene: TRBV23-1; CDR3 DNA: TGCGCCAGCAGCCCACACGGTAGCACCGGGGAGCTGTTTTTT; CDR3 protein: CASSPHGSTGELFF
clone size: once; D gene: TRBD2; J gene: TRBJ2-7; V gene: TRBV5-5; CDR3 DNA: TGTGCCAGCAGCCGGAGTGGGGGGAGGGAGTACGAGCAGTACTTC; CDR3 protein: CASSRSGGREYEQYF
clone size: NA; D gene: NA; J gene: TRBJ2-3; V gene: TRBV15; CDR3 DNA: TGTGCCACCAGCAGAGATGGGCAGGGGAGCACAGATACGCAGTATTTT; CDR3 protein: CATSRDGQGSTDTQYF
clone size: NA; D gene: NA; J gene: TRBJ2-1; V gene: TRBV5-1; CDR3 DNA: TGCGCCAGCAGCTTGGGGGGCGGCAGAGAATATGAGCAGTTCTTC; CDR3 protein: CASSLGGGREYEQFF
clone size: NA; D gene: NA; J gene: TRBJ2-3; V gene: TRBV5-6; CDR3 DNA: TGTGCCAGCAGCCCCTGGTTATATACGCAGTATTTT; CDR3 protein: CASSPWLYTQYF
clone size: NA; D gene: NA; J gene: TRBJ1-1; V gene: TRBV6-5; CDR3 DNA: TGTGCCAGCAGGCGACAGACAGATCATGAAGCTTTCTTT; CDR3 protein: CASRRQTDHEAFF
clone size: NA; D gene: NA; J gene: TRBJ1-4; V gene: TRBV6-1; CDR3 DNA: TGTGCCAGCAAGTATATCCAGGGGACTAATGAAAAACTGTTTTTT; CDR3 protein: CASKYIQGTNEKLFF
clone size: NA; D gene: TRBD1; J gene: TRBJ2-7; V gene: TRBV5-1; CDR3 DNA: TGCGCCAGCAGCCTGGGACAGGGGCCAGTTAGCTACGAGCAGTACTTC; CDR3 protein: CASSLGQGPVSYEQYF
clone size: NA; D gene: TRBD1; J gene: TRBJ1-1; V gene: TRBV28; CDR3 DNA: TGTGCCAGCAGTTTCTGGGCCTCTCAGGGGGCAAACACTGAAGCTTTCTTT; CDR3 protein: CASSFWASQGANTEAFF
clone size: NA; D gene: TRBD1; J gene: TRBJ2-6; V gene: TRBV28; CDR3 DNA: TGTGCCGTACGGGACAGGACTGGGGCCAACGTCCTGACTTTC; CDR3 protein: CAVRDRTGANVLTF
clone size: NA; D gene: NA; J gene: TRBJ2-5; V gene: TRBV11-2; CDR3 DNA: TGTGCCAGCAGCCTCCAAGAGACCCAGTACTTC; CDR3 protein: CASSLQETQYF
clone size: NA; D gene: NA; J gene: TRBJ1-5; V gene: TRBV19; CDR3 DNA: TGTGCCAGTAACTTCGAGTTAGGCAATCAGCCCCAGCATTTT; CDR3 protein: CASNFELGNQPQHF
clone size: NA; D gene: NA; J gene: TRBJ1-2; V gene: TRBV28; CDR3 DNA: TGTGCCAGCCAGGGTCAGGTTAACTATGGCTACACCTTC; CDR3 protein: CASQGQVNYGYTF
clone size: NA; D gene: TRBD1; J gene: TRBJ1-2; V gene: TRBV18; CDR3 DNA: TGTGCCAGCTCACCACCCCGGGACAGGGGAGCAAGGGGCTACACCTTC; CDR3 protein: CASSPPRDRGARGYTF
clone size: NA; D gene: TRBD1; J gene: TRBJ1-2; V gene: TRBV5-1; CDR3 DNA: TGCGCCAGCAGCTCCCGGACAGGAGGAATTTATGGCTACACCTTC; CDR3 protein: CASSSRTGGIYGYTF
clone size: few; D gene: TRBD1; J gene: TRBJ2-7; V gene: TRBV19; CDR3 DNA: TGTGCCAGTAGTCGGGGACAGGGAGGTCCCTACGAGCAGTACTTC; CDR3 protein: CASSRGQGGPYEQYF
clone size: NA; D gene: TRBD2; J gene: TRBJ2-7; V gene: TRBV27; CDR3 DNA: TGTGCCAGCAGACGACTAGCGAGAGGGTTATACGAGCAGTACTTC; CDR3 protein: CASRRLARGLYEQYF
clone size: NA; D gene: TRBD1; J gene: TRBJ1-4; V gene: TRBV6-1; CDR3 DNA: TGTGCCAGCAGTGAAAGGACAGGGCAGAAACTGTTTTTT; CDR3 protein: CASSERTGQKLFF
clone size: NA; D gene: NA; J gene: TRBJ2-7; V gene: TRBV7-9; CDR3 DNA: TGTGCCAGCAGCTTAGCCGGGTCAAATACCTACGAGCAGTACTTC; CDR3 protein: CASSLAGSNTYEQYF
clone size: NA; D gene: TRBD2; J gene: TRBJ2-4; V gene: TRBV4-3; CDR3 DNA: TGCGCCAGCAGCCTAAATGGGGGGGACATTCAGTACTTC; CDR3 protein: CASSLNGGDIQYF
clone size: NA; D gene: NA; J gene: TRBJ2-5; V gene: TRBV19; CDR3 DNA: TGTGCCAGTAATGTTTCCCAACAGGCTCCATACTTC; CDR3 protein: CASNVSQQAPYF
clone size: NA; D gene: NA; J gene: TRBJ2-3; V gene: TRBV6-1; CDR3 DNA: TGTGCCAGCATTTACGGGTCTTTAACAGATACGCAGTATTTT; CDR3 protein: CASIYGSLTDTQYF
clone size: NA; D gene: NA; J gene: TRBJ1-5; V gene: TRBV21-1; CDR3 DNA: TGTGCCAGCAGCAAAGGTAACATACTCAATCAGCCCCAGCATTTT; CDR3 protein: CASSKGNILNQPQHF
clone size: few; D gene: NA; J gene: TRBJ2-1; V gene: TRBV19; CDR3 DNA: TGTGCCAGTAGTATATTCGTCGGCGAGGAGCAGTTCTTC; CDR3 protein: CASSIFVGEEQFF
clone size: NA; D gene: NA; J gene: TRBJ2-7; V gene: TRBV13; CDR3 DNA: TGTGCCAGCAGCGCCGGGCTCGCGAGGGCCTACGAGCAGTACTTC; CDR3 protein: CASSAGLARAYEQYF
clone size: NA; D gene: TRBD2; J gene: TRBJ2-7; V gene: TRBV28; CDR3 DNA: TGTGCCAGCAGTTTGACTAGCGGGAGTAGGAAGCAGTACTTC; CDR3 protein: CASSLTSGSRKQYF
clone size: NA; D gene: NA; J gene: TRBJ1-5; V gene: TRBV11-3; CDR3 DNA: TGTGCCAGCAGTTTAGACAGTGGTTGGCCCCAGCATTTT; CDR3 protein: CASSLDSGWPQHF
clone size: NA; D gene: NA; J gene: TRBJ2-5; V gene: TRBV11-2; CDR3 DNA: TGTGCCAGCAGCTTAGCTAGCGCCCTGGCCTGGGAGACCCAGTACTTC; CDR3 protein: CASSLASALAWETQYF
clone size: NA; D gene: TRBD2; J gene: TRBJ2-1; V gene: TRBV10-3; CDR3 DNA: TGTGCCATCAGTGACGGGACTAGCCCCGCTGAGCAGTTCTTC; CDR3 protein: CAISDGTSPAEQFF
clone size: few; D gene: TRBD1; J gene: TRBJ1-4; V gene: TRBV9; CDR3 DNA: TGTGCCAGCAGCTCCAAGAAGGACAGGGATGAAAAACTGTTTTTT; CDR3 protein: CASSSKKDRDEKLFF
clone size: NA; D gene: NA; J gene: TRBJ2-1; V gene: TRBV7-9; CDR3 DNA: TGTGCCAGCAGCTCTGTCATCGGCGGGTACAATGAGCAGTTCTTC; CDR3 protein: CASSSVIGGYNEQFF
clone size: NA; D gene: NA; J gene: TRBJ1-2; V gene: TRBV4-3; CDR3 DNA: TGCGCCAGCAGCCAAGATTTGCACAGCTATGGCTACACCTTC; CDR3 protein: CASSQDLHSYGYTF
clone size: NA; D gene: TRBD2; J gene: TRBJ2-7; V gene: TRBV6-1; CDR3 DNA: TGTGCCAGCACTCCCCAGGGACTAGCGGCCTACGAGCAGTACTTC; CDR3 protein: CASTPQGLAAYEQYF
clone size: NA; D gene: NA; J gene: TRBJ1-1; V gene: TRBV11-2; CDR3 DNA: TGTGCCAGCAGCTTAACATCCGAGGCGTTGGGAGGTGCTTTCTTT; CDR3 protein: CASSLTSEALGGAFF
clone size: NA; D gene: NA; J gene: TRBJ2-1; V gene: TRBV2; CDR3 DNA: TGTGCCAGCAGTGAGGTGGATGAGCAGTTCTTC; CDR3 protein: CASSEVDEQFF
clone size: NA; D gene: NA; J gene: TRBJ1-4; V gene: TRBV2; CDR3 DNA: TGTGCCAGCAGTGTTGGGCAGGCACCAAATGAAAAACTGTTTTTT; CDR3 protein: CASSVGQAPNEKLFF
clone size: NA; D gene: NA; J gene: TRBJ1-6; V gene: TRBV2; CDR3 DNA: TGTGCCAGCAGTGAAGAGGACGCGAATAGGTACTCACCCCTCCACTTT; CDR3 protein: CASSEEDANRYSPLHF
clone size: NA; D gene: TRBD1; J gene: TRBJ1-4; V gene: TRBV9; CDR3 DNA: TGTGCCAGCAGCCGGGAGGGGACAGGGAGGGAGGAACTGTTTTTT; CDR3 protein: CASSREGTGREELFF